Listed below are T cell receptor beta chains from one sample, sequenced in a study of blood T cell repertoires in COVID-19. Profiled with immunoSEQ multiplex PCR; TCRdb holds only in-frame clones, not every one. The table records more than 80,000 clones, over 55% of them present only once. The specimen sequenced was peripheral blood. These TCRs come from a human donor with acute or convalescent COVID-19. The donor label of this sample is uncertain. Both conserved end residues are part of each CDR3. The D gene is left open where the match is weak. Clone size is not always given. Where it is, it says once, few, many or a class for expanded clones.

TRBV4-1	-	TRBD2	TRBJ2-5	CASSREGLGGETQYF	TGCGCCAGCAGCCGAGAGGGACTAGGGGGAGAGACCCAGTACTTC
TRBV6-5	-	-	TRBJ2-1	CASSYRGGDEQFF	TGTGCCAGCAGTTACAGGGGCGGGGATGAGCAGTTCTTC
TRBV6-5	-	TRBD1	TRBJ1-1	CASSYPRGREVTEAFF	TGTGCCAGCAGTTACCCCAGGGGGCGCGAGGTAACTGAAGCTTTCTTT
TRBV25-1	-	-	TRBJ1-2	CASSERSSYGYTF	TGTGCCAGCAGTGAGAGGAGCAGTTATGGCTACACCTTC
TRBV25-1	-	-	TRBJ1-1	CASRGEIEAFF	TGTGCCAGCCGCGGGGAAATTGAAGCTTTCTTT
TRBV3-1/TRBV3-2	-	TRBD2	TRBJ2-4	CASSPGLAGALAKNIQYF	TGTGCCAGCAGCCCGGGACTAGCGGGGGCCCTTGCCAAAAACATTCAGTACTTC
TRBV28	-	TRBD1	TRBJ1-1	CASSTYPGQGFTEAFF	TGTGCCAGCAGTACATATCCGGGACAGGGATTCACTGAAGCTTTCTTT
TRBV5-1	-	-	TRBJ2-5	CASSLEGLDQETQYF	TGCGCCAGCAGCTTGGAGGGACTGGACCAAGAGACCCAGTACTTC
TRBV18	-	TRBD1	TRBJ1-2	CASSPGQDGYGYTF	TGTGCCAGCTCACCGGGACAGGATGGATATGGCTACACCTTC
TRBV2	-	-	TRBJ1-5	CASSQGPINSNQPQHF	TGTGCCAGCAGTCAAGGGCCCATTAATAGCAATCAGCCCCAGCATTTT
TRBV5-5	many	-	TRBJ2-7	CASSPDSYYEQYF	TGTGCCAGCAGCCCGGACAGCTACTACGAGCAGTACTTC
TRBV6-5	-	TRBD2	TRBJ2-1	CASSYYRTSVGNEQFF	TGTGCCAGCAGTTACTACCGGACTAGCGTGGGCAATGAGCAGTTCTTC
TRBV11-3	-	TRBD2	TRBJ2-5	CASSFSSWGSGGQETQYF	TGTGCCAGCAGCTTCTCTTCATGGGGTAGCGGGGGGCAAGAGACCCAGTACTTC
TRBV7-8	-	-	TRBJ1-6	CASSLSVRGINSPLHF	TGTGCCAGCAGCTTAAGCGTCAGGGGAATTAATTCACCCCTCCACTTT
TRBV4-1	-	-	TRBJ2-3	CASSPYHSRTGGKDTQYF	TGCGCCAGCAGCCCATATCATTCCCGGACTGGGGGGAAAGATACGCAGTATTTT
TRBV27	-	-	TRBJ1-2	CASSPRVGPGYGYTF	TGTGCCAGCAGCCCTCGAGTGGGGCCCGGCTATGGCTACACCTTC
TRBV4-2	-	TRBD2	TRBJ2-1	CASSQDSGGGFNEQFF	TGTGCCAGCAGCCAAGACTCCGGCGGGGGGTTCAATGAGCAGTTCTTC
TRBV18	-	TRBD1	TRBJ2-2	CASSPRSGTDNTGELFF	TGTGCCAGCTCACCGCGTTCCGGGACAGATAACACCGGGGAGCTGTTTTTT
TRBV19	once	TRBD1	TRBJ1-2	CARGTGANYGYTF	TGTGCCAGAGGGACAGGGGCTAACTATGGCTACACCTTC
TRBV5-1	-	TRBD2	TRBJ2-1	CASSQSGGPVDEQFF	TGCGCCAGCAGCCAAAGCGGGGGGCCTGTGGATGAGCAGTTCTTC
TRBV18	few	-	TRBJ1-5	CASSPRQLVSYSLRPQNQPQHF	TGTGCCAGCTCACCAAGGCAACTGGTCAGCTACTCTTTGAGGCCCCAAAATCAGCCCCAGCATTTT
TRBV13	-	-	TRBJ1-3	CASSLSRVGNTIYF	TGTGCCAGCAGCTTGTCGAGGGTGGGAAACACCATATATTTT
TRBV4-1	-	TRBD2	TRBJ2-3	CASSQDVAGGVDTQYF	TGCGCCAGCAGCCAAGATGTAGCGGGGGGAGTAGATACGCAGTATTTT
TRBV27	-	TRBD1	TRBJ2-6	CASRNKGQAAGANVLTF	TGTGCCAGCAGAAATAAAGGACAGGCGGCTGGGGCCAACGTCCTGACTTTC
TRBV28	-	-	TRBJ2-1	CASSLYETVYNEQFF	TGTGCCAGCAGTTTATACGAGACAGTATACAATGAGCAGTTCTTC
TRBV9	many	TRBD1	TRBJ2-1	CASSEPQGAYNEQFF	TGTGCCAGCAGCGAGCCTCAGGGGGCCTACAATGAGCAGTTCTTC
TRBV3-1/TRBV3-2	-	TRBD2	TRBJ2-2	CASSQEGLAGGGTGELFF	TGTGCCAGCAGCCAAGAGGGACTAGCGGGGGGCGGGACCGGGGAGCTGTTTTTT
TRBV19	-	TRBD2	TRBJ2-5	CASSINSGEIQETQYF	TGTGCCAGTAGTATAAATAGCGGGGAGATCCAAGAGACCCAGTACTTC
TRBV6-5	few	TRBD2	TRBJ2-4	CASSYGGVGAKNIQYF	TGTGCCAGCAGTTACGGGGGGGTAGGGGCCAAAAACATTCAGTACTTC
TRBV6-5	-	TRBD1	TRBJ2-7	CASSSAGTGGNYEQYF	TGTGCCAGCAGTTCCGCCGGGACAGGGGGCAACTACGAGCAGTACTTC
TRBV5-1	-	-	TRBJ2-1	CASSASRGNEQFF	TGCGCCAGCAGCGCTTCCAGGGGCAATGAGCAGTTCTTC
TRBV27	-	-	TRBJ2-7	CASNRDTF	TGTGCCAGTAACCGGGACACCTTC
TRBV24-1	-	TRBD2	TRBJ2-5	CATSDLGRGGQETQYF	TGTGCCACCAGTGATTTGGGTCGGGGGGGCCAAGAGACCCAGTACTTC
TRBV28	-	-	TRBJ2-2	CASSPGFLNTGELFF	TGTGCCAGCAGTCCGGGGTTCCTGAACACCGGGGAGCTGTTTTTT
TRBV4-1	-	TRBD1	TRBJ1-6	CASSHRTGGLNSPLHF	TGCGCCAGCAGCCACCGGACAGGGGGCCTCAATTCACCCCTCCACTTT
TRBV5-1	-	-	TRBJ1-2	CASSLGQALYGYTF	TGCGCCAGCAGCTTGGGTCAGGCCCTCTATGGCTACACCTTC
TRBV6-5	-	-	TRBJ1-3	CASSSTGLYSGNTIYF	TGTGCCAGCAGTTCGACAGGTCTTTACTCTGGAAACACCATATATTTT
TRBV2	-	-	TRBJ1-5	CASSEQGYQPQHF	TGTGCCAGCAGTGAACAGGGCTACCAGCCCCAGCATTTT
TRBV3-1/TRBV3-2	-	TRBD2	TRBJ2-1	CASSQVILAGGKSYNEQFF	TGTGCCAGCAGCCAAGTGATACTAGCGGGGGGAAAGTCATACAATGAGCAGTTCTTC
TRBV3-1/TRBV3-2	-	-	TRBJ1-1	CASSQRGGTEAFF	TGTGCCAGCAGCCAAAGGGGGGGCACTGAAGCTTTCTTT
TRBV5-4	-	TRBD1	TRBJ1-1	CASSTGTGYTEAFF	TGTGCCAGCAGCACCGGGACAGGGTACACTGAAGCTTTCTTT
TRBV5-1	few	-	TRBJ1-6	CASSTSMGHLGSPLHF	TGCGCCAGCAGCACCTCTATGGGGCACCTCGGTTCACCCCTCCACTTT
TRBV5-6	-	-	TRBJ1-5	CASSLNTDLSNQPQHF	TGTGCCAGCAGCTTGAACACAGACCTTAGCAATCAGCCCCAGCATTTT
TRBV27	-	-	TRBJ1-4	CASSLGTRTNEKLFF	TGTGCCAGCAGTTTGGGGACAAGGACTAATGAAAAACTGTTTTTT
TRBV5-6	-	-	TRBJ2-7	CASSLARTDRSYEQYF	TGTGCCAGCAGCTTGGCCCGAACAGACCGATCCTACGAGCAGTACTTC
TRBV7-7	-	TRBD2	TRBJ2-3	CASSLGTGGDTQYF	TGTGCCAGCAGCTTAGGGACGGGGGGAGATACGCAGTATTTT
TRBV28	few	TRBD1	TRBJ1-1	CASSSRDRNTEAFF	TGTGCCAGCAGTTCCCGGGACAGGAACACTGAAGCTTTCTTT
TRBV28	-	TRBD1	TRBJ1-2	CASSLVGTDISTF	TGTGCCAGCAGTTTAGTCGGGACAGACATTAGCACCTTC
TRBV30	-	-	TRBJ2-1	CAWSVLSSYNEQFF	TGTGCCTGGAGTGTACTGAGCTCCTACAATGAGCAGTTCTTC
TRBV3-1/TRBV3-2	-	TRBD1	TRBJ2-1	CASSPTRDSYNEQFF	TGTGCCAGCAGCCCCACTCGGGACAGTTACAATGAGCAGTTCTTC
TRBV7-2	-	-	TRBJ1-6	CASSSDRSYNSPLHF	TGTGCCAGCAGCTCAGACAGGAGCTATAATTCACCCCTCCACTTT
TRBV29-1	-	TRBD1	TRBJ2-1	CSVRWTGSSYNEQFF	TGCAGCGTTAGATGGACAGGGAGCTCCTACAATGAGCAGTTCTTC
TRBV5-1	few	TRBD2	TRBJ2-3	CASSLAGGPDTQYF	TGCGCCAGCAGCTTGGCGGGGGGGCCAGATACGCAGTATTTT
TRBV30	few	-	TRBJ1-2	CAWNHDNNYGYTF	TGTGCCTGGAATCACGACAACAACTATGGCTACACCTTC
TRBV18	-	-	TRBJ1-4	CASAPRATNEKLFF	TGTGCCAGCGCCCCGAGGGCAACTAATGAAAAACTGTTTTTT
TRBV2	many	TRBD1	TRBJ1-1	CASSGSGTGGSAFF	TGTGCCAGCAGTGGATCCGGGACAGGGGGCTCGGCTTTCTTT
TRBV7-2	few	-	TRBJ1-1	CASSQGFGATAGGNTEAFF	TGTGCCAGCAGCCAGGGGTTCGGAGCGACGGCGGGGGGAAACACTGAAGCTTTCTTT
TRBV7-9	-	TRBD1	TRBJ2-7	CASSLTDRGPGGEQYF	TGTGCCAGCAGCTTAACCGACAGGGGGCCCGGAGGCGAGCAGTACTTC